This T cell receptor (beta chain) was identified in a study of blood T cell repertoires in COVID-19. The CDR3 is made up of 18 amino acids. Trimming pared 2 bases from V and 1 base from J, leaving 19 bases between. Sequencing was performed with immunoSEQ multiplex PCR; in TCRdb, only in-frame clones are kept and a portion is missing. The sample records 130,000 to 150,000 clones, 80% being singletons. This chain links TRBV5-3 with TRBJ2-1, with D possibly matching TRBD2 (6 bases). TRBV5-3 is treated as an ORF (open reading frame) with a function not yet certain. Material for sequencing was peripheral blood. This receptor was taken from a man in his 70s who had recovered from COVID-19. The DNA for the CDR3 is TGTGCCAGAAGCTTCTTTTGGGAGGAGAGCATGTCCTACAATGAGCAGTTCTTC. Its translation is CARSFFWEESMSYNEQFF.